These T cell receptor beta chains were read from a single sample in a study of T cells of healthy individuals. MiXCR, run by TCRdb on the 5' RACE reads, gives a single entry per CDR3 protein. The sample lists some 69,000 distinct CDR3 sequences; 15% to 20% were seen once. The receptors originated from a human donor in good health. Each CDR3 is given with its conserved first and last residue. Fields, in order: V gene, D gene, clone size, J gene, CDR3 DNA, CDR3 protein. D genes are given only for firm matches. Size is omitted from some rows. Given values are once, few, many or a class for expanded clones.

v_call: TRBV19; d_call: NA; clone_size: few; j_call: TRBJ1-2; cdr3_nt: TGTGCCAGTACGACGTCCTATGGCTACACCTTC; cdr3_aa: CASTTSYGYTF
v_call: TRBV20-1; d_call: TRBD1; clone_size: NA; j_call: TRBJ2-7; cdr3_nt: TGCAGTGCTGGGGGGACAGGGGTAACCTACGAGCAGTACTTC; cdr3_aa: CSAGGTGVTYEQYF
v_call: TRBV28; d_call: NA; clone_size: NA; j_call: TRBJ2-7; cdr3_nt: TGTGCCAGCAGTTTTGTACGCGAGCAGTACTTC; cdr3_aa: CASSFVREQYF
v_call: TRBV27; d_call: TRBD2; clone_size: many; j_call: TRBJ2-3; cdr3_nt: TGTGCCAGCAGTTCTCTGGGATCTCTAGCGGGACCCACAGATACGCAGTATTTT; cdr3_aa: CASSSLGSLAGPTDTQYF
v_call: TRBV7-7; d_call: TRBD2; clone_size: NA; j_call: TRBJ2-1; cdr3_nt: TGTGCTAGCAGCCCGGGACTAGCCCCCAATGAGCAGTTCTTC; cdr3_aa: CASSPGLAPNEQFF
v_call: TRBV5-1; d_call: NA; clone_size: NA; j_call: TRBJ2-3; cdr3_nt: TGCGCCAGCAGCTTAAGACTGGGCGGCACAGATACGCAGTATTTT; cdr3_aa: CASSLRLGGTDTQYF
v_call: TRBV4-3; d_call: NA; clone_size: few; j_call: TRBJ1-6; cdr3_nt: TGCGCCAGCAGCCAAGGATCGGGTGTTTCACCCCTCCACTTT; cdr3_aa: CASSQGSGVSPLHF
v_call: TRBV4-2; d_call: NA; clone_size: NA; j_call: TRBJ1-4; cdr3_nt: TGTGCCAGCAGCCAACGGGCCGACGGACACCTGTTTTTT; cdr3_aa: CASSQRADGHLFF
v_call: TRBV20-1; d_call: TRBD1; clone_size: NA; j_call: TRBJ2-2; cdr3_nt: TGCAGTGCTAGAGATGATAAGTTGGGACAGGGGGCAGGTCGCACCGGGGAGCTGTTTTTT; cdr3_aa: CSARDDKLGQGAGRTGELFF
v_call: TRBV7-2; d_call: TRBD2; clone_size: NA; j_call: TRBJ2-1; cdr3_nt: TGTGCCAGCAGCTTCGGTCTAGCGGGAAACAATGAGCAGTTCTTC; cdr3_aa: CASSFGLAGNNEQFF
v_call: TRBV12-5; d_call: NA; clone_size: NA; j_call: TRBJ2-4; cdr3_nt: TGTGCTAGTGGTTTCACGTTAGCCAAAAACATTCAGTACTTC; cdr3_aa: CASGFTLAKNIQYF
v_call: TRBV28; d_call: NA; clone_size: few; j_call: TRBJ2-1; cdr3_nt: TGTGCCAGCAGTTGGGTCCCTGAACAGTCTAAGTTCTTC; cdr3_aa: CASSWVPEQSKFF
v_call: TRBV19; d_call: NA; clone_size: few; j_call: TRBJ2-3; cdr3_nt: TGTGCCAGTAGTATAGGCGGAGTAGCGACGACAGATACGCAGTATTTT; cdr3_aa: CASSIGGVATTDTQYF
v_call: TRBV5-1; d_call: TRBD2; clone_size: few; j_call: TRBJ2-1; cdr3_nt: TGCGCCAGCAGCTCTGTAGCGGGATGGGAGCAGTTCTTC; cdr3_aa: CASSSVAGWEQFF
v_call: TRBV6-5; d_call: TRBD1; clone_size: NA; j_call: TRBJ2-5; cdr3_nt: TGTGCCAGCAGCCTATCCGGACAGGGGAGAGGGGAGACCCAGTACTTC; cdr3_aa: CASSLSGQGRGETQYF
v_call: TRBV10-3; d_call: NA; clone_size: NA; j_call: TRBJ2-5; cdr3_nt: TGTGCCATCAGTGATCCCGGGAAGCGACTGGAGACCCAGTACTTC; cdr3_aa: CAISDPGKRLETQYF
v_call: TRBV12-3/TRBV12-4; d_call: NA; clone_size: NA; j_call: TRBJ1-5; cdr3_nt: TGTGCCAGCAGTCCAGGGGATCAGCCCCAGCATTTT; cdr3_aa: CASSPGDQPQHF
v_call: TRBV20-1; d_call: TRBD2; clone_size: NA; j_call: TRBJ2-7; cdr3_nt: TGCAGTGCTAGAGATACCAGCGGGAGGGGGGCCGCCGAGCAGTACTTC; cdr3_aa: CSARDTSGRGAAEQYF
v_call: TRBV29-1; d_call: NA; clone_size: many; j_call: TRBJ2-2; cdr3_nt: TGCAGCGTTGTCCGCGGGTTACGGGACACCGGGGAGCTGTTTTTT; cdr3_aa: CSVVRGLRDTGELFF
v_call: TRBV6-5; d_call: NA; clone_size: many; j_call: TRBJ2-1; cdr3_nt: TGTGCCAGCAGTTACTCCTTTCCAGAACACAATGAGCAGTTCTTC; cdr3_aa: CASSYSFPEHNEQFF
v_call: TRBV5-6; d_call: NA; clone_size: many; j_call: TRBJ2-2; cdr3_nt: TGTGCCAGCAGCGACCTCCTGGGATCCCAGGAGGCTGGCGGGGAGCTGTTTTTT; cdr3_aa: CASSDLLGSQEAGGELFF
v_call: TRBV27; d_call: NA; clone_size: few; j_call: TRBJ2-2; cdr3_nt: TGTGCCAGCAGTTTTGGGCAGACCGGGGAGCTGTTTTTT; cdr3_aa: CASSFGQTGELFF
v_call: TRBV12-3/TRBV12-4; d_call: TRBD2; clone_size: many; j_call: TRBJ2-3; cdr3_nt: TGTGCCAGCAGTTTCGGGACTAGGCAAGATACGCAGTATTTT; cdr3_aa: CASSFGTRQDTQYF
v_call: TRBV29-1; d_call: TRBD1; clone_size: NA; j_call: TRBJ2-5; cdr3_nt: TGCAGCGTTGAAGAATCTAACAGGGGTGGGACCCAGTACTTC; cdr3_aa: CSVEESNRGGTQYF
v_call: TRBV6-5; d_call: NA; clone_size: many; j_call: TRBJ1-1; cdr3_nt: TGTGCCAGCAGTTACCGGGCGAACACTGAAGCTTTCTTT; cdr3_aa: CASSYRANTEAFF
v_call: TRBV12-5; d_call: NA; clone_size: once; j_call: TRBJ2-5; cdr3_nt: TGTGCTAGTGGTACAGCGGAGACCCAGTACTTC; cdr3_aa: CASGTAETQYF
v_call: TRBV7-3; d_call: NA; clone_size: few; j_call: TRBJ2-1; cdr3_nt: TGTGCCAGCAGCTTACGGGCCTCATCGCTAGCAGGCAATGAGCAGTTCTTC; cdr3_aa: CASSLRASSLAGNEQFF
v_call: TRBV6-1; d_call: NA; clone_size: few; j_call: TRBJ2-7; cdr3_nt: TGTGCCAGCACCCGGGACGGTCCCTACGAGCAGTACTTC; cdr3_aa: CASTRDGPYEQYF
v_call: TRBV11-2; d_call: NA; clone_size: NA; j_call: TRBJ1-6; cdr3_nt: TGTGCCAGCAGCTTACAGGGCTGGGATAATTCACCCCTCCACTTT; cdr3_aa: CASSLQGWDNSPLHF
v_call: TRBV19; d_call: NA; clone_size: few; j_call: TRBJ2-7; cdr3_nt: TGTGCCAGTAGTCACACACAATCCTACGAGCAGTACTTC; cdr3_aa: CASSHTQSYEQYF
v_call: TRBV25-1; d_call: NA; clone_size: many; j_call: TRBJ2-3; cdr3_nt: TGTGCCAGCAGTGAATTAAAGGGCGCAGATACGCAGTATTTT; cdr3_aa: CASSELKGADTQYF
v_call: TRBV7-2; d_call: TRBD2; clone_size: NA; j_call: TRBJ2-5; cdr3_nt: TGTGCCAGCAGCTTAGCGCTATCCCGGACTAGCGGGAGGTCCCAAGAGACCCAGTACTTC; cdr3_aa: CASSLALSRTSGRSQETQYF
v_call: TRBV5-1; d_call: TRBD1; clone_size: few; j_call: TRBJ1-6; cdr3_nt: TGCGCCAGCAGCGGTGCAGGGGGCTATTCACCCCTCCACTTT; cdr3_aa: CASSGAGGYSPLHF
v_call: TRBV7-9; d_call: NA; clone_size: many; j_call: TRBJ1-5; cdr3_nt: TGTGCCAGCAGCTTAGGCCAGGGCGACAATCAGCCCCAGCATTTT; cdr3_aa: CASSLGQGDNQPQHF
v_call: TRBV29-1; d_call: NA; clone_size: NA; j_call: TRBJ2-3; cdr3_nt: TGCAGCGCCAAAAGAGGGCCAAGCACAGATACGCAGTATTTT; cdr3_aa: CSAKRGPSTDTQYF
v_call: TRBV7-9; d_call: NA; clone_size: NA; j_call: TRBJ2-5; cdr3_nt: TGTGCCAGCAGCTTGGGCGTCCAAACCCAAGAGACCCAGTACTTC; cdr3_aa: CASSLGVQTQETQYF
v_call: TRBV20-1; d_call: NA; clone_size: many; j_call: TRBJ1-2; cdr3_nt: TGCAGTGCTAGAGAGTCGTATGGCTACACCTTC; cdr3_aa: CSARESYGYTF
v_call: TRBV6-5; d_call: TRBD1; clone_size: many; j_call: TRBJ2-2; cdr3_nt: TGTGCCAGCAGTTACTCGGGACAGGGAACCGGGGAGCTGTTTTTT; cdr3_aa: CASSYSGQGTGELFF
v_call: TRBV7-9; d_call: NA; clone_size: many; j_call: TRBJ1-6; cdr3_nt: TGTGCCAGCAGCAGGGAGTCACCCCTCCACTTT; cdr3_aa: CASSRESPLHF
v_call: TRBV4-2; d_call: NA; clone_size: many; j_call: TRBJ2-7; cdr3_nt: TGTGCCAGCAGCCAAGATGTACTAGGATTGGGGAGCTACGAGCAGTACTTC; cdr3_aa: CASSQDVLGLGSYEQYF
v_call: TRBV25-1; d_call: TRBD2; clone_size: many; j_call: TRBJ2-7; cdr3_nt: TGTGCCAGCAGTATAAAGCGGGAGGAATCCTACGAGCAGTACTTC; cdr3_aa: CASSIKREESYEQYF
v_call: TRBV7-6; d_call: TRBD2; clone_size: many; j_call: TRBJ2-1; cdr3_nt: TGTGCCAGCAGCTCTAGCCGGGAGGGTATCTCTAATGAGCAGTTCTTC; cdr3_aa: CASSSSREGISNEQFF
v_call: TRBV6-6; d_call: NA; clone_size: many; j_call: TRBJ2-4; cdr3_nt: TGTGCCAGCAGCGCTGCCGACAGCAAAAACATTCAGTACTTC; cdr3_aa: CASSAADSKNIQYF
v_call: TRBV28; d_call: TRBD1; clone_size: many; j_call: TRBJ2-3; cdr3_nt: TGTGCCAGCAGTCCACCTGGGACAGGGACTAGCACAGATACGCAGTATTTT; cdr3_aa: CASSPPGTGTSTDTQYF
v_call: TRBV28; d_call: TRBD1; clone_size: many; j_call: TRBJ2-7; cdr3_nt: TGTGCCAGCAGCTCAGGACAGGGCGGCGAGCAGTACTTC; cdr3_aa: CASSSGQGGEQYF
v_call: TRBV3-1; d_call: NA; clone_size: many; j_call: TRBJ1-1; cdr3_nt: TGTGCCAGCAGCCCCAGTCTCTTGACGGTGAACACTGAAGCTTTCTTT; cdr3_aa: CASSPSLLTVNTEAFF
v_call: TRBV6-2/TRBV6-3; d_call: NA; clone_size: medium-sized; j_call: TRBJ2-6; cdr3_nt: TGTGCCAGCAGTTACAACTCTGGGGCCAACGTCCTGACTTTC; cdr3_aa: CASSYNSGANVLTF
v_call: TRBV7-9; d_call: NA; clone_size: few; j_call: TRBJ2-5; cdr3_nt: TGTGCCAGCAGCTTGGGGCCCGACCATACGTTACAAGAGACCCAGTACTTC; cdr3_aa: CASSLGPDHTLQETQYF
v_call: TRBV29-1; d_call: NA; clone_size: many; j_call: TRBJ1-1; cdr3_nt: TGCAGCGTGAGTCAGGTGAACACTGAAGCTTTCTTT; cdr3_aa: CSVSQVNTEAFF
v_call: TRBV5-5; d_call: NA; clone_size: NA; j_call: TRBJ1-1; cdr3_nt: TGTGCCAGCAGCTTGGGGAGTCCTTTGCCCTTGAACACTGAAGCTTTCTTT; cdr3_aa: CASSLGSPLPLNTEAFF
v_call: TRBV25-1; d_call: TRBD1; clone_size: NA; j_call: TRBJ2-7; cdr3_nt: TGTGCCAGCACCGTGACAGGGGAAGGGACCTACGAGCAGTACTTC; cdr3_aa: CASTVTGEGTYEQYF